Following are 21 T cell receptor beta chains from one sample sequenced in a study of T cell repertoires in cytomegalovirus infection. TCRdb re-analysed the reads in MiXCR, keeping a single row per CDR3 protein. The table lists about 440,000 distinct CDR3 sequences, about 33% of them singletons. Sample: PBMCs. The receptors stem from a human donor in good health (CMV status not recorded). Some clones in this sample may be carry-over from other donors' samples.

The CDR3 loop is CASSVSPSNIDNYGYTF. In DNA form, the CDR3 reads TGTGCCAGCAGTGTTAGCCCCTCGAACATCGATAACTATGGCTACACCTTC. The rearrangement uses TRBV6-1 and TRBJ1-2; D uncertain. The germline gives CDR1 MNHNS, CDR2 SASEGT. V lost 4 bases and J lost 1, with 19 bases in between. This CDR3 spans 17 amino acids.

CDR3: CAISQGLGGGYGYTF. CDR3 in DNA: TGTGCCATCAGCCAAGGCCTAGGAGGGGGATATGGCTACACCTTC. The chain couples TRBV10-3 to TRBJ1-2; D is possibly TRBD1 (6 bases). This CDR3 spans 15 amino acids. The ends were cut back, 6 bases at V and 5 bases at J, with 19 bases in the middle. The germline gives CDR1 ENHRY, CDR2 SYGVKD.

This clonotype has ten or more counts. This rearrangement joins TRBV7-2 to TRBJ2-7, with D possibly being TRBD1 (6 bases). CDR3 length: 14 residues. Per the germline V gene, CDR1 is SGHTA and CDR2 is FQGNSA. The V end lost 2 bases, the J end lost 0 bases, and 8 bases lay between the germline ends. CDR3 DNA sequence: TGTGCCAGCAGCTTATGGGACAACTCCTACGAGCAGTACTTC. Amino acids: CASSLWDNSYEQYF. Based on the CDR3 plus reference TRBV7-2 and TRBJ2-7, the full variable domain is GAGVSQSPSNKVTEKGKDVELRCDPISGHTALYWYRQSLGQGLEFLIYFQGNSAPDKSGLPSDRFSAERTGGSVSTLTIQRTQQEDSAVYLCASSLWDNSYEQYFGPGTRLTVT.

This clonotype was recorded at least ten times. The chain joins TRBV28 to TRBJ2-5, with 9 positions matching TRBD2. The germline V gene has CDR1 MDHEN and CDR2 SYDVKM. Losses at the gene ends were 3 bases for V and 4 bases for J; bases not matched to a gene: 12. The CDR3 totals 17 residues. The CDR3 loop reads CASSFPGLARGTETQYF. Written as DNA, the CDR3 is TGTGCCAGCAGTTTCCCGGGACTAGCCCGGGGGACAGAGACCCAGTACTTC.

This clonotype was picked up a small number of times. The rearrangement links TRBV7-2 to TRBJ2-1; 16 bases match TRBD2. The CDR3 runs 20 residues. Losses at the gene ends were 2 bases for V and 1 base for J; bases not matched to a gene: 8. Per germline, CDR1 SGHTA and CDR2 FQGNSA. The CDR3 loop reads CASSLRPGLAGGRSYNEQFF. CDR3 nucleotides: TGTGCCAGCAGCTTACGGCCGGGACTAGCGGGGGGGAGGTCCTACAATGAGCAGTTCTTC.

The rearrangement links TRBV6-5 to TRBJ1-2; D may be TRBD1 (5 bases). CDR3 length: 13 residues. V was shortened by 2 bases and J by 6 bases, with 10 bases between the two germline ends. Germline lookup yields CDR1 MNHEY and CDR2 SVGAGI. The CDR3 DNA reads as TGTGCCAGCAGTTACACGGCAGGGAATGGCTACACCTTC. Its protein is CASSYTAGNGYTF.

A few counts support this clonotype. The chain has TRBV4-2 and TRBJ1-3, with no clear D. Looked up from germline, CDR1 is LGHNA and CDR2 is YNFKEQ. The CDR3 sequence is 16 residues long. V was shortened by 3 bases and J by 0 bases, with 12 bases between the two germline ends. CDR3 sequence: CASSQARRSSGNTIYF. CDR3 in DNA: TGTGCCAGCAGCCAGGCCAGACGGAGCTCTGGAAACACCATATATTTT.

This clonotype was counted only a few times. The V and J genes are TRBV5-1 and TRBJ2-3; D could derive from TRBD1 or TRBD2 (5 bases each). Trimming left V 3 bases short and J 5 bases short, with 10 bases between. Germline CDR1 SGHRS, CDR2 YFSETQ. The length of the CDR3 is 13 residues. The CDR3 region has the DNA TGCGCCAGCAGCTCCCGTGGGGGAGATACGCAGTATTTT. It translates to CASSSRGGDTQYF.

V gene TRBV7-6 combines with J gene TRBJ2-2; no definite D call. Germline V gives CDR1 SGHVS, CDR2 FNYEAQ. Between the trimmed V and J ends, which lost 1 base and 5 bases, there was a span of 8 bases. The CDR3 runs 14 residues. CDR3 in amino acids: CASSLGWQTGELFF. Here the CDR3 DNA reads TGTGCCAGCAGCTTAGGGTGGCAGACCGGGGAGCTGTTTTTT.

The genes are TRBV28 and TRBJ2-7; D gene unclear. V lost 7 bases to trimming and J lost 3 bases, with 16 bases between them. The CDR3 extends over 14 amino acids. Per the germline V gene, CDR1 is MDHEN and CDR2 is SYDVKM. CDR3 region: CASTTPPGSYEQYF. In DNA, the CDR3 is TGTGCCAGCACCACGCCGCCAGGTAGCTACGAGCAGTACTTC.

This chain links TRBV27 with TRBJ2-7; 7 bases line up with TRBD1. Germline V gene lookup returns CDR1 MNHEY and CDR2 SMNVEV (reference sequence). With 5 bases clipped from V and 2 bases from J, the junction kept 9 bases outside the gene matches. CDR3 length equals 15 residues. The CDR3 here is CASSTRGGPAYEQYF. DNA for the CDR3: TGTGCCAGCAGTACCCGAGGGGGCCCGGCCTACGAGCAGTACTTC.

This clonotype was counted only a few times. This rearrangement joins TRBV12-3 or TRBV12-4 to TRBJ1-4; D is unclear. This CDR3 has 14 amino acids. Deletions cut 3 bases from V and 6 bases from J, with 11 bases between. CDR3 protein: CASSFMAGYEKLFF. As DNA, the CDR3 is TGTGCCAGCAGTTTCATGGCAGGATATGAAAAACTGTTTTTT.

The chain joins TRBV20-1 to TRBJ1-6; 7 bases match TRBD1. The V and J ends lost 6 bases and 9 bases, in that order; junction bases with no gene match: 14. Germline CDR1 reads DFQATT; CDR2 reads SNEGSKA (reference sequence). There are 15 residues in the CDR3. DNA for the CDR3: TGCAGTGCCCTTCCTGAGGGACAGATTTTTTCACCCCTCCACTTT. It translates to CSALPEGQIFSPLHF.

V is TRBV5-6 and J is TRBJ1-1, with a weak D call TRBD1 (5 bases). Germline-derived CDR1 and CDR2 are SGHDT and YYEEEE. V was shortened by 4 bases and J by 2 bases, with 12 bases between the two germline ends. This CDR3 comprises 14 residues. CDR3: CASSGGLQNTEAFF. CDR3 bases: TGTGCCAGCAGCGGGGGACTCCAAAACACTGAAGCTTTCTTT. Supplemented by reference TRBV5-6 and TRBJ1-1, the full variable domain reads DAGVTQSPTHLIKTRGQQVTLRCSPKSGHDTVSWYQQALGQGPQFIFQYYEEEERQRGNFPDRFSGHQFPNYSSELNVNALLLGDSALYLCASSGGLQNTEAFFGQGTRLTVV.

This clonotype showed up just a few times. The J gene is TRBJ1-1, the V gene TRBV29-1; the D gene is possibly TRBD1 (6 bases). V lost 7 bases to trimming and J lost 5 bases, with 17 bases between them. The germline V gene has CDR1 SQVTM and CDR2 ANQGSEA. The CDR3 has 13 amino acids. CDR3 residues: CSGRQQQGTEAFF. CDR3 bases: TGCAGCGGCCGTCAACAGCAGGGGACTGAAGCTTTCTTT.

The CDR3, as DNA: TGTGCCAGCAGTGAACAGCTAAGAGAGACCCAGTACTTC. It specifies CASSEQLRETQYF. The V gene is TRBV2, the J gene TRBJ2-5; no clear D. Germline CDR1 reads SNHLY; CDR2 reads FYNNEI. This CDR3 region has 13 residues. Trimming pared 2 bases from V and 4 bases from J, leaving 8 bases between.

The gene calls are TRBV15 and TRBJ2-5; D is tentatively TRBD1 or TRBD2 (5 bases each). Germline CDR1 is LNHNV and CDR2 is YYDKDF (reference sequence). Trimming removed 3 bases from V and 0 bases from J, with 5 bases in between. The CDR3 has 13 amino acids. CDR3 loop: CATSRGDQETQYF. The CDR3 DNA is TGTGCCACCAGCAGGGGGGACCAAGAGACCCAGTACTTC. Complete variable domain (other parts from reference TRBV15 and TRBJ2-5): DAMVIQNPRYQVTQFGKPVTLSCSQTLNHNVMYWYQQKSSQAPKLLFHYYDKDFNNEADTPDNFQSRRPNTSFCFLDIRSPGLGDTAMYLCATSRGDQETQYFGPGTRLLVL.

This clonotype was detected many times. J is TRBJ1-4 and V is TRBV7-6, with 7 positions matching TRBD1. The CDR3 spans 18 residues. Unmatched junction bases numbered 16, after V lost 5 bases and J lost 4 bases. CDR1 is SGHVS and CDR2 is FNYEAQ in the germline V gene. CDR3 in amino acids: CASSPKGALSGHNEKLFF. CDR3 nucleotide sequence: TGTGCCAGCAGCCCAAAGGGGGCTCTATCAGGCCATAATGAAAAACTGTTTTTT.

The chain joins TRBV12-3 or TRBV12-4 to TRBJ1-4; 9 bases are shared with TRBD1. This CDR3 contains 14 residues. V lost 6 bases to trimming and J lost 8 bases; unmatched junction nucleotides: 7. The CDR3 sequence is CASSQGQGPEKLFF. DNA for the CDR3: TGTGCCAGCAGCCAAGGACAGGGGCCGGAAAAACTGTTTTTT.

The V call is TRBV20-1, the J call TRBJ1-1; D gene ambiguous. There are 12 residues in the CDR3. With 3 bases removed from V and 4 bases from J, the gap between germline ends came to 9 bases. Germline V gives CDR1 DFQATT, CDR2 SNEGSKA (reference sequence). This chain's CDR3 is CSASDGSTEAFF. The DNA of the CDR3 is TGCAGTGCTAGTGACGGTAGCACTGAAGCTTTCTTT.

The chain is built from TRBV30 and TRBJ1-4; D not resolved. Per the germline V gene, CDR1 is GTSNPN and CDR2 is SVGIG (reference sequence). This CDR3 spans 14 amino acids. V lost 2 bases and J 1 base, leaving 8 bases between the germline ends. The CDR3 DNA sequence: TGTGCCTGGAGTTTAGAGGAAACTAATGAAAAACTGTTTTTT. This gives the protein CAWSLEETNEKLFF.